The 2 T cell receptor beta chains below come from one sample, sequenced in a study of T cell responses to AZD1222 COVID-19 vaccine. The table came from immunoSEQ multiplex PCR; TCRdb's copy has only in-frame clones and leaves some out. The table shows 85,000 to 100,000 clones, with more than 75% occurring only once. The sequenced sample was peripheral blood, obtained on day 0 of AZD1222 vaccination. The receptors come from an adult in good health.

This clone was detected only a few times. The V call is TRBV10-3, the J call TRBJ2-2, with D perhaps TRBD2 (6 bases). Germline-derived CDR1 and CDR2 are ENHRY and SYGVKD. This CDR3 region has 13 residues. V dropped 11 bases and J dropped 4 bases, with 14 bases sitting between them. The CDR3 bases are TGTGCCGCGGGGACTGTAGGCACCGGGGAGCTGTTTTTT. This gives the protein CAAGTVGTGELFF.

The rearrangement joins TRBV6-1 to TRBJ1-2, with D tentatively TRBD1 (6 bases). The V end lost 3 bases, the J end lost 4 bases, and 12 bases lay between the germline ends. Germline V gene data show CDR1 as MNHNS and CDR2 as SASEGT. The CDR3 is 14 amino acids. The CDR3 coding sequence is TGTGCCAGCAGTGACAGGGGACCATCCTATGGCTACACCTTC. Residues: CASSDRGPSYGYTF.